The 29 T cell receptor beta chains reported below all come from one sample, sequenced in a study of blood T cells in healthy people across ages. Together with a sample-barcoded 5' primer, a J-beta primer mix was included in a second PCR lasting about 6 to 11 cycles. TCRdb analysed the 5' RACE reads with MiXCR anew, one entry per CDR3 protein. The profile shows under 800,000 distinct CDR3 sequences, around 21% of them singletons. Sequencing used blood. Receptors were obtained from a man between 65 and 79 years old in good health.

A note on this clonotype: Sequence at one end of the junction differs from germline and may be a read error. The genes are TRBV5-1 and TRBJ2-5; D call uncertain. This CDR3 region has 12 residues. CDR1 is SGHRS and CDR2 is YFSETQ in the germline V gene. Here the CDR3 reads CASGFDGETQYF. CDR3 nucleotides: TGCGCCAGCGGCTTTGACGGGGAGACCCAGTACTTC.

This clonotype has only a few counts. V is TRBV20-1 and J is TRBJ2-5, with unresolved D. V lost 2 bases and J lost 1, with 14 bases in between. From germline, CDR1 is DFQATT and CDR2 SNEGSKA (reference sequence). The CDR3 totals 15 residues. CDR3 residues: CSARPMGLLQETQYF. The CDR3 nucleotides read TGCAGTGCTAGACCCATGGGATTACTCCAAGAGACCCAGTACTTC.

This clonotype was detected only a few times. The CDR3 reads CASSVALAGVHEQFF. The CDR3 DNA reads TGTGCCAGCAGCGTAGCCCTAGCGGGAGTCCATGAGCAGTTCTTC. The chain carries TRBV9 and TRBJ2-1; 10 bases fit TRBD2. Germline values: CDR1 SGDLS, CDR2 YYNGEE. The CDR3 has 15 amino acids. Trimming cost V 0 bases and J 8 bases; bases outside gene matches: 5.

The V and J genes are TRBV12-3 or TRBV12-4 and TRBJ2-7; D is undetermined. The CDR3 loop spans 13 amino acids. V lost 3 bases and J 4 bases, leaving 10 bases between the germline ends. CDR3 nucleotides: TGTGCCAGCAGTTTGGAAGGGAAGTACGAGCAGTACTTC. Residues: CASSLEGKYEQYF.

This clonotype was observed at least ten times. The chain links TRBV11-2 to TRBJ2-1; D remains ambiguous. The V and J ends lost 2 bases and 3 bases respectively, with 5 bases between them. This CDR3 is 13 amino acids long. Germline V lookup: CDR1 SGHAT, CDR2 FQNNGV. The chain's CDR3 is CASSLNFYNEQFF. DNA for the CDR3: TGTGCCAGCAGCTTAAACTTCTACAATGAGCAGTTCTTC.

There are a few counts of this clonotype. At one end the junction does not follow the germline gene, possibly because of a read error. This chain joins TRBV9 and TRBJ2-7; 11 bases match TRBD2. Germline CDR1 and CDR2: SGDLS and YYNGEE. CDR3 length: 15 amino acids. CDR3 region: CAGSPTSGSWYEQYF. The CDR3 DNA follows: TGTGCCGGCAGCCCCACTAGCGGGAGTTGGTACGAGCAGTACTTC. The full variable domain, rest sourced from reference TRBV9 and TRBJ2-7, is DSGVTQTPKHLITATGQRVTLRCSPRSGDLSVYWYQQSLDQGLQFLIQYYNGEERAKGNILERFSAQQFPDLHSELNLSSLELGDSALYFCAGSPTSGSWYEQYFGPGTRLTVT.

This chain uses TRBV7-6 with TRBJ2-1; TRBD2 matches 11 bases. The J call could be wrong; TRBJ2-7 is a better fit for the DNA end. This CDR3 contains 17 residues. Germline-derived CDR1 and CDR2 are SGHVS and FNYEAQ. The CDR3 protein is CASSPTWTSGFSYEQYF. DNA of the CDR3: TGTGCCAGCAGCCCCACGTGGACTAGCGGGTTCTCCTACGAGCAGTACTTC.

This clonotype was found once. The chain combines TRBV18 with TRBJ2-7; 9 bases are a match to TRBD2. The CDR3 has 15 amino acids. V was clipped by 0 bases and J by 4 bases; unmatched bases: 4. Germline V gives CDR1 KGHSH, CDR2 LQKENI. CDR3 in amino acids: CASSPPLREGYEQYF. The CDR3 DNA is TGTGCCAGCTCACCACCGTTGCGGGAGGGTTACGAGCAGTACTTC.

This clonotype appeared a few times. CDR3 loop: CASSYRQGTEQYF. CDR3 DNA: TGTGCCAGCAGTTACAGACAGGGGACCGAGCAGTACTTC. This rearrangement joins TRBV6-5 to TRBJ2-7, with TRBD1 matching 8 bases. Germline CDR1 MNHEY, CDR2 SVGAGI. V lost 2 bases, J lost 6 bases, and 3 bases stayed unmatched. The CDR3 is 13 residues long.

The table lists this clonotype with a few counts. V and J are TRBV9 and TRBJ2-2; the match to TRBD2 covers 8 bases. Germline CDR1 is SGDLS and CDR2 is YYNGEE. V gave up 4 bases and J gave up 5 bases; unmatched junction bases: 4. This CDR3 spans 14 amino acids. Written as DNA, the CDR3 is TGTGCCAGCAGCCCGGGGGGGTGGACCGGGGAGCTGTTTTTT. This codes for CASSPGGWTGELFF.

A few counts support this clonotype. The chain combines TRBV5-1 with TRBJ2-2; 10 bases align to TRBD2. The germline gives CDR1 SGHRS, CDR2 YFSETQ. With V trimmed by 4 bases and J by 5 bases, 2 bases remained unmatched. The CDR3 length is 14 residues. Here the CDR3 DNA reads TGCGCCAGCAGCCCGGGACTAGCGACCGGGGAGCTGTTTTTT. Its translation: CASSPGLATGELFF.

This clonotype was detected a few times. The chain recombines TRBV20-1 with TRBJ2-3; D gene unclear. CDR3 length: 16 amino acids. Trimming shortened V by 3 bases and J by 0 bases, and 16 bases separated the two germline ends. Germline CDR1 reads DFQATT; CDR2 reads SNEGSKA (reference sequence). The CDR3 sequence is CSASTYRSSSTDTQYF. The CDR3 nucleotides are TGCAGTGCTAGTACGTATCGAAGCTCTAGCACAGATACGCAGTATTTT.

This clonotype has a handful of counts. The chain employs TRBV2 and TRBJ1-5, with 7 nucleotides matching TRBD1. CDR1 is SNHLY, CDR2 FYNNEI, per germline. Losses at the gene ends were 4 bases for V and 4 bases for J; bases not matched to a gene: 7. CDR3 length: 15 residues. The CDR3: CASSAPPTGNQPQHF. CDR3 DNA: TGTGCCAGCAGTGCACCTCCGACAGGGAATCAGCCCCAGCATTTT.

The V and J genes are TRBV7-9 and TRBJ2-5; 9 positions match TRBD2. The DNA end is more similar to TRBJ2-7, so the J call may be wrong. Germline CDR1 and CDR2: SEHNR and FQNEAQ (reference sequence). The CDR3 sequence is 16 residues long. DNA for the CDR3: TGTGCCAGCAGCTTAGCGATGGCTAGCGGGACCTACGAGCAGTACTTC. Amino acid sequence: CASSLAMASGTYEQYF.

This clonotype was seen a handful of times. The chain uses TRBV3-1 and TRBJ2-5; possibly TRBD1 for D (6 bases). CDR3 length: 14 amino acids. Germline V gene lookup returns CDR1 LGHDT and CDR2 YNNKEL (reference sequence). Between the trimmed V and J ends, which lost 1 base and 5 bases, there was a span of 11 bases. The chain's CDR3 is CASSQADSWETQYF. In nucleotides, the CDR3 is TGTGCCAGCAGCCAAGCGGACAGCTGGGAGACCCAGTACTTC.

Regarding this clonotype: The conserved phenylalanine or tryptophan is not found at the CDR3 terminus, so this likely reflects a read error. The rearrangement joins TRBV7-9 to TRBJ2-1; 9 bases are shared with TRBD2. With V trimmed by 2 bases and J by 2 bases, 4 bases remained unmatched. Germline CDR1 is SEHNR and CDR2 is FQNEAQ (reference sequence). The CDR3 is 16 amino acids. CDR3 nucleotide sequence: TGTGCCAGCAGCTTATCGGCTAGCGGGACCTACAATGAGCAGTTCCTC. This sequence encodes CASSLSASGTYNEQFL.

This clonotype was recorded a few times. The chain joins TRBV7-9 to TRBJ1-5; 10 bases fit TRBD1. CDR1 is SEHNR, CDR2 FQNEAQ, per germline (reference sequence). The length of the CDR3 is 15 residues. The ends lost 5 bases at V and 6 bases at J; junction bases unmatched: 7. The CDR3 coding sequence is TGTGCCAGCAGCGGGGGACAGGGGATAACTCAGCCCCAGCATTTT. The encoded protein is CASSGGQGITQPQHF.

The chain couples TRBV5-1 to TRBJ2-1; D remains unclear. CDR3 length: 11 amino acids. V lost 0 bases to trimming and J lost 8 bases, with 3 bases between them. The germline V gene encodes CDR1 SGHRS and CDR2 YFSETQ. CDR3: CASSLEHEQFF. In nucleotides, the CDR3 is TGCGCCAGCAGCTTGGAGCATGAGCAGTTCTTC.

This clonotype was seen a few times. This chain uses TRBV20-1 with TRBJ2-7; 7 nucleotides align to TRBD1. The CDR3 is 15 amino acids. J lost 2 bases, V lost 0 bases, and 7 bases had no gene match. Germline V gene data show CDR1 as DFQATT and CDR2 as SNEGSKA (reference sequence). CDR3 loop: CSARDNRGSTYEQYF. CDR3 in DNA: TGCAGTGCTAGAGACAACAGGGGCTCGACCTACGAGCAGTACTTC.

The gene calls are TRBV20-1 and TRBJ2-5, with D maybe TRBD1 (5 bases). In germline, CDR1 is DFQATT, CDR2 SNEGSKA (reference sequence). V lost 4 bases, J lost 5 bases, and 14 bases lay in between. This CDR3 region has 13 residues. CDR3 region: CSATRSGSETQYF. The CDR3, as DNA: TGCAGTGCTACAAGGTCAGGGTCGGAGACCCAGTACTTC.

The V and J genes are TRBV19 and TRBJ1-1; D remains ambiguous. The V gene lost 3 bases and the J gene lost 3 bases, with 11 bases spanning the gap. Germline CDR1 LNHDA, CDR2 SQIVND (reference sequence). The CDR3 contains 14 residues. The CDR3 region is CASSILGSHTEAFF. CDR3 sequence (DNA): TGTGCCAGTAGTATTTTGGGGTCCCACACTGAAGCTTTCTTT. Looking up the rest from reference TRBV19 and TRBJ1-1 gives the full variable domain: DGGITQSPKYLFRKEGQNVTLSCEQNLNHDAMYWYRQDPGQGLRLIYYSQIVNDFQKGDIAEGYSVSREKKESFPLTVTSAQKNPTAFYLCASSILGSHTEAFFGQGTRLTVV.

This clonotype was observed a handful of times. The gene calls are TRBV7-6 and TRBJ1-5; tentatively, D is TRBD1 (6 bases). CDR3 length: 14 residues. Looked up from germline, CDR1 is SGHVS and CDR2 is FNYEAQ. Trimming removed 4 bases from V and 7 bases from J, with 14 bases in between. In DNA form, the CDR3 reads TGTGCCAGCAGCTCGCAGTCACAGGGCCAGCCCCAGCATTTT. This translates into CASSSQSQGQPQHF.

The V call is TRBV5-6, the J call TRBJ2-3; D is unresolved. Germline CDR1 is SGHDT and CDR2 is YYEEEE. The germline V and J ends were trimmed by 3 bases and 0 bases, with 14 bases remaining between them. CDR3 size: 16 residues. In nucleotides, the CDR3 is TGTGCCAGCAGCTCGCTCTCGACACAAAGCACAGATACGCAGTATTTT. It codes for CASSSLSTQSTDTQYF.

The genes are TRBV5-1 and TRBJ2-6; TRBD1 agrees at 9 bases. With V trimmed by 2 bases and J by 0 bases, 6 bases remained unmatched. Germline CDR1 reads SGHRS; CDR2 reads YFSETQ. The CDR3 consists of 18 residues. In DNA form, the CDR3 reads TGCGCCAGCAGCTTTGGGGGACAGGGATTCTCTGGGGCCAACGTCCTGACTTTC. Encoded protein: CASSFGGQGFSGANVLTF. Variable domain in full (rest from reference TRBV5-1 and TRBJ2-6): KAGVTQTPRYLIKTRGQQVTLSCSPISGHRSVSWYQQTPGQGLQFLFEYFSETQRNKGNFPGRFSGRQFSNSRSEMNVSTLELGDSALYLCASSFGGQGFSGANVLTFGAGSRLTVL.

The sample holds one count of this clonotype. The V call is TRBV5-1, the J call TRBJ2-3; no reliable D call. Trimming pared 4 bases from V and 0 bases from J, leaving 9 bases between. The germline gives CDR1 SGHRS, CDR2 YFSETQ. This CDR3 spans 14 amino acids. The CDR3 coding sequence is TGCGCCAGCAGCCTCTCAGAGAGCACAGATACGCAGTATTTT. Translation gives CASSLSESTDTQYF. Combining the CDR3 with reference TRBV5-1 and TRBJ2-3 gives the whole variable domain KAGVTQTPRYLIKTRGQQVTLSCSPISGHRSVSWYQQTPGQGLQFLFEYFSETQRNKGNFPGRFSGRQFSNSRSEMNVSTLELGDSALYLCASSLSESTDTQYFGPGTRLTVL.

This clonotype came up a few times. The chain couples TRBV7-2 to TRBJ1-4; D ambiguous. Germline values: CDR1 SGHTA, CDR2 FQGNSA. V was cut by 6 bases and J by 4 bases, with 18 bases left in between. The CDR3 contains 16 residues. The CDR3 coding sequence is TGTGCCAGCAGTCGCGCCCGGCAGTTCTTTAATGAAAAACTGTTTTTT. As protein: CASSRARQFFNEKLFF.

The V call is TRBV4-1, the J call TRBJ2-2, with 8 bases fitting TRBD2. There are 15 residues in the CDR3. The trim removed 3 bases at V and 3 bases at J, leaving 3 bases unmatched. CDR1 is MGHRA, CDR2 YSYEKL, per germline. The CDR3 here is CASSHREGYTGELFF. The CDR3 bases are TGCGCCAGCAGCCACCGGGAGGGGTACACCGGGGAGCTGTTTTTT.

The V call is TRBV5-1, the J call TRBJ1-1, with TRBD1 matching 10 bases. V gave up 4 bases and J gave up 7 bases; unmatched junction bases: 10. The CDR3 totals 15 residues. Germline V gene data show CDR1 as SGHRS and CDR2 as YFSETQ. The DNA for the CDR3 is TGCGCCAGCAGCCCGGGACAGGGGCGACTATATGAAGCTTTCTTT. This translates into CASSPGQGRLYEAFF.

This chain uses TRBV4-1 with TRBJ1-2; 7 bases fit TRBD1. After removal of 6 bases from V and 6 bases from J, the junction contained 16 bases not matched to a gene. Germline lookup yields CDR1 MGHRA and CDR2 YSYEKL. The CDR3 spans 16 residues. The CDR3 sequence is CASSQGVGGRIDGYTF. As DNA, the CDR3 is TGCGCCAGCAGTCAGGGGGTTGGGGGAAGAATTGATGGCTACACCTTC.